The rows below give T cell receptor beta chains drawn from one sample of a study of cytomegalovirus exposure and HLA in healthy donors. Sequenced by immunoSEQ multiplex PCR; TCRdb stores in-frame clones only, minus some. Among around 140,000 clones listed, just under 75% were seen once. Sequenced material: PBMCs. The receptors shown here come from a woman in her late teens or twenties in good health and CMV-seronegative. CDR3s include the opening cysteine and the closing phenylalanine or tryptophan. The order of the fields is J gene, clone size, V gene, D gene, CDR3 DNA, CDR3 protein. D genes are given only for firm matches. Expanded clones are given a class, and other clones once, few, many or no size at all.

J gene: TRBJ2-1
clone size: .
V gene: TRBV27
D gene: .
CDR3 DNA: TGTGCCAGCAGTCTCCGGACAGAACGTAGCTCCTACAATGAGCAGTTCTTC
CDR3 protein: CASSLRTERSSYNEQFF

J gene: TRBJ1-6
clone size: once
V gene: TRBV7-9
D gene: .
CDR3 DNA: TGTGCCAGCAGCTTACACAAGCTCGGGGATTCACCCCTCCACTTT
CDR3 protein: CASSLHKLGDSPLHF

J gene: TRBJ1-5
clone size: .
V gene: TRBV28
D gene: TRBD1
CDR3 DNA: TGTGCCAGCAGTTTAAATCCGGGACAGGGGAATCAGCCCCAGCATTTT
CDR3 protein: CASSLNPGQGNQPQHF

J gene: TRBJ2-5
clone size: .
V gene: TRBV7-2
D gene: .
CDR3 DNA: TGTGCCAGCAGTCAACAGGGTCCGCGGGAGACCCAGTACTTC
CDR3 protein: CASSQQGPRETQYF

J gene: TRBJ2-6
clone size: .
V gene: TRBV10-3
D gene: .
CDR3 DNA: TGTGCCATCAGTGAGCTCTCAGGGTACTCATCTGGGGCCAACGTCCTGACTTTC
CDR3 protein: CAISELSGYSSGANVLTF

J gene: TRBJ1-2
clone size: .
V gene: TRBV4-1
D gene: .
CDR3 DNA: TGCGCCAGCAGCCTAGTTAACGATCCGGGCTTAGGGGGCTATGGCTACACCTTC
CDR3 protein: CASSLVNDPGLGGYGYTF

J gene: TRBJ1-4
clone size: once
V gene: TRBV9
D gene: .
CDR3 DNA: TGTGCCAGCAGCGTAGGCGGAGGGACAACTAATGAAAAACTGTTTTTT
CDR3 protein: CASSVGGGTTNEKLFF

J gene: TRBJ1-2
clone size: .
V gene: TRBV11-3
D gene: .
CDR3 DNA: TGTGCCAGCAGCCTAGACGGGAACTATGGCTACACCTTC
CDR3 protein: CASSLDGNYGYTF

J gene: TRBJ1-5
clone size: .
V gene: TRBV28
D gene: .
CDR3 DNA: TGTGCCAGCAGTTTAGGAGGGAGGCCCCAGCATTTT
CDR3 protein: CASSLGGRPQHF

J gene: TRBJ1-2
clone size: .
V gene: TRBV10-3
D gene: .
CDR3 DNA: TGTGCCATCAGTGAGTCGACGGGGACTTATGGCTACACCTTC
CDR3 protein: CAISESTGTYGYTF

J gene: TRBJ2-3
clone size: .
V gene: TRBV6-5
D gene: TRBD2
CDR3 DNA: TGTGCCAGCACCCCGGGACTAGGCAATACGCAGTATTTT
CDR3 protein: CASTPGLGNTQYF

J gene: TRBJ2-1
clone size: few
V gene: TRBV4-1
D gene: .
CDR3 DNA: TGCGCCAGCAGCCAAGACAAATCCGGTCCCTACAATGAGCAGTTCTTC
CDR3 protein: CASSQDKSGPYNEQFF

J gene: TRBJ2-1
clone size: .
V gene: TRBV30
D gene: TRBD2
CDR3 DNA: TGTGCCTGGGGGAGCGGGAGTTCCTACAATGAGCAGTTCTTC
CDR3 protein: CAWGSGSSYNEQFF

J gene: TRBJ1-6
clone size: few
V gene: TRBV5-6
D gene: .
CDR3 DNA: TGTGCCAGCAGCTTAATTCAATCACCCCTCCACTTT
CDR3 protein: CASSLIQSPLHF

J gene: TRBJ1-5
clone size: .
V gene: TRBV2
D gene: .
CDR3 DNA: TGTGCCAGCAGTGCCCAGGGACTCAATAGCAATCAGCCCCAGCATTTT
CDR3 protein: CASSAQGLNSNQPQHF

J gene: TRBJ2-7
clone size: .
V gene: TRBV4-2
D gene: .
CDR3 DNA: TGTGCCAGCAGCTCACGGGGGACAGAAAGCTCCTACGAGCAGTACTTC
CDR3 protein: CASSSRGTESSYEQYF

J gene: TRBJ2-7
clone size: .
V gene: TRBV5-1
D gene: TRBD1
CDR3 DNA: TGCGCCAGCAGCTTGGCCCCGGACAGGGGGCGCGACGAGCAGTACTTC
CDR3 protein: CASSLAPDRGRDEQYF

J gene: TRBJ1-5
clone size: .
V gene: TRBV19
D gene: TRBD1
CDR3 DNA: TGTGCCAGTAGTAGGGCACCAGGACAGGGTAGTAGCAATCAGCCCCAGCATTTT
CDR3 protein: CASSRAPGQGSSNQPQHF

J gene: TRBJ1-3
clone size: .
V gene: TRBV11-2
D gene: TRBD1
CDR3 DNA: TGTGCCAGCAGCAGACAGGGGGCGAGTAACGCCATATATTTT
CDR3 protein: CASSRQGASNAIYF

J gene: TRBJ2-7
clone size: .
V gene: TRBV19
D gene: .
CDR3 DNA: TGTGCCAGTAGTACGGGACACAGATACGAGCAGTACTTC
CDR3 protein: CASSTGHRYEQYF

J gene: TRBJ2-7
clone size: .
V gene: TRBV4-1
D gene: TRBD1
CDR3 DNA: TGCGCCAGCAGCCGGGGACAGTTCGAGCAGTACTTC
CDR3 protein: CASSRGQFEQYF

J gene: TRBJ2-1
clone size: once
V gene: TRBV6-1
D gene: TRBD1
CDR3 DNA: TGTGCCAGCCTTAGAGACAGGGCCAATGAGCAGTTCTTC
CDR3 protein: CASLRDRANEQFF

J gene: TRBJ2-1
clone size: .
V gene: TRBV27
D gene: .
CDR3 DNA: TGTGCCAGCAGTCCAGGAGCGGAGGGCCCCAATGAGCAGTTCTTC
CDR3 protein: CASSPGAEGPNEQFF

J gene: TRBJ2-3
clone size: .
V gene: TRBV9
D gene: .
CDR3 DNA: TGTGCCAGCAGAGGGGGAGGGGCCCCTAATACGCAGTATTTT
CDR3 protein: CASRGGGAPNTQYF

J gene: TRBJ1-2
clone size: .
V gene: TRBV6-1
D gene: .
CDR3 DNA: TGTGCCAGCAGTGATATAAAGGAGTATGGCTACACCTTC
CDR3 protein: CASSDIKEYGYTF

J gene: TRBJ1-1
clone size: .
V gene: TRBV9
D gene: .
CDR3 DNA: TGTGCCAGCAGCGTAAACATCGACACTGAAGCTTTCTTT
CDR3 protein: CASSVNIDTEAFF

J gene: TRBJ1-1
clone size: .
V gene: TRBV7-9
D gene: TRBD1
CDR3 DNA: TGTGCCAGCAGCTTTATGGACAGGCCTAACACTGAAGCTTTCTTT
CDR3 protein: CASSFMDRPNTEAFF

J gene: TRBJ2-1
clone size: .
V gene: TRBV4-1
D gene: TRBD2
CDR3 DNA: TGCGCCAGCAGCCCCGAGGGACTAGCGGAGTACAATGAGCAGTTCTTC
CDR3 protein: CASSPEGLAEYNEQFF

J gene: TRBJ2-2
clone size: .
V gene: TRBV30
D gene: .
CDR3 DNA: TGTGCCTGGAGTACTGACGGGACCGGGGAGCTGTTTTTT
CDR3 protein: CAWSTDGTGELFF

J gene: TRBJ2-1
clone size: .
V gene: TRBV27
D gene: .
CDR3 DNA: TGTGCCAGCGGCGGGATTGGTGAGCAGTTCTTC
CDR3 protein: CASGGIGEQFF

J gene: TRBJ2-6
clone size: .
V gene: TRBV19
D gene: .
CDR3 DNA: TGTGCCAGTAGCTCAGGGTACGCTGGGGCCAACGTCCTGACTTTC
CDR3 protein: CASSSGYAGANVLTF

J gene: TRBJ2-5
clone size: once
V gene: TRBV10-3
D gene: TRBD2
CDR3 DNA: TGTGCCATCAGTCATCCGGGACTAGTTCAAGAGACCCAGTACTTC
CDR3 protein: CAISHPGLVQETQYF

J gene: TRBJ1-1
clone size: .
V gene: TRBV5-8
D gene: .
CDR3 DNA: TGTGCCAGCAGCTTTAGGACAGCCTTCACTGAAGCTTTCTTT
CDR3 protein: CASSFRTAFTEAFF

J gene: TRBJ1-1
clone size: .
V gene: TRBV29-1
D gene: .
CDR3 DNA: TGCAGCGTTGATGTAACAGCCGCCCGTTTCTTT
CDR3 protein: CSVDVTAARFF

J gene: TRBJ2-2
clone size: medium-sized
V gene: TRBV7-8
D gene: TRBD2
CDR3 DNA: TGTGCCAGCAGTTCCAAAGCGGGATTAAACACCGGGGAGCTGTTTTTT
CDR3 protein: CASSSKAGLNTGELFF

J gene: TRBJ1-5
clone size: .
V gene: TRBV7-2
D gene: .
CDR3 DNA: TGTGCCAGCAGCCCCCAGGGGATTAGCAATCAGCCCCAGCATTTT
CDR3 protein: CASSPQGISNQPQHF

J gene: TRBJ2-3
clone size: .
V gene: TRBV27
D gene: .
CDR3 DNA: TGTGCCAGCGGTTACTCGCGGGATACGCAGTATTTT
CDR3 protein: CASGYSRDTQYF

J gene: TRBJ1-1
clone size: .
V gene: TRBV7-3
D gene: TRBD1
CDR3 DNA: TGTGCCAGCGCTGGGACAGGGGGCACTGAAGCTTTCTTT
CDR3 protein: CASAGTGGTEAFF